This T cell receptor (beta chain) was recovered during a study of T cell responses to AZD1222 COVID-19 vaccine. General study results and limits: Donors skewed white British and female; clonal diversity was possibly underestimated. Across spike, vaccine-associated CD4 TCRs were found, dominant at 160-218 and 743-854.

Germline CDR1 reads SGHNT; CDR2 reads YYREEE (reference sequence). The CDR3 has 15 amino acids. Trimming took off 5 bases at V and 4 bases at J, with 18 bases between the two ends. Comments on this clone: What it recognizes is unknown.

Produced via immunoSEQ multiplex PCR; TCRdb's table is partial and in-frame only. The sample has approximately 60,000 clones, 76% seen once; the top ten hold over 12%. Sequenced here: peripheral blood, sampled on day 0 of AZD1222 vaccination. The chain combines TRBV5-4 with TRBJ1-2; possible D gene TRBD1, 6 bases. The receptor comes from an adult in good health. The CDR3: CASRTQRQAIYGYTF. In DNA, the CDR3 is TGTGCCAGCAGGACCCAAAGACAGGCCATCTATGGCTACACCTTC.